This entry is about one T cell receptor (beta chain). Its antigen remains unidentified. The data were taken from a study of cytomegalovirus exposure and HLA in healthy donors. Germline-derived CDR1 and CDR2 are SGHDT and YYEEEE. V was pared by 3 bases and J by 4 bases, with 9 bases between. This CDR3 has 13 amino acids. Both 60 Vbeta primers and 13 Jbeta primers went into the PCR. This table comes from immunoSEQ multiplex PCR, and its TCRdb copy is limited to in-frame clones, with some not included. The sample lists about 170,000 clones; around 80% were seen once. Study-wide results and caveats: High sensitivity and specificity were reportedly achieved when the classifier diagnosed cytomegalovirus status.

The material sequenced was PBMCs. The TCR sequence derives from a boy between 2 and 10 years old in good health and CMV-seronegative. The chain has TRBV5-6 and TRBJ2-3, with TRBD1 as a possible D gene (5 bases). The CDR3 sequence is CASSSGFSDTQYF. The DNA for the CDR3 is TGTGCCAGCAGCTCAGGGTTTTCAGATACGCAGTATTTT.